Following are 4 T cell receptor beta chains from one sample sequenced in a study of beta chain features in type 1 diabetes. TCRB transcripts that were expressed got sequenced, as all of the isolated RNA had been reverse transcribed. Profiling relied on immunoSEQ multiplex PCR, and the TCRdb table lists in-frame clones only, not all of them. The data hold more than 300,000 clones, with roughly 13% observed a single time. The sequencing sample was made of naive CD4+ T cells from blood. The receptors stem from a man aged 18 to 29 in good health.

A word on this clone: Distinct nucleotide sequences in the sample also encode this CDR3. The V and J genes are TRBV7-2 and TRBJ2-7, with TRBD1 matching over 7 bases. J gave up 0 bases and V 3 bases, and 2 bases lay outside the gene matches. Germline CDR1 reads SGHTA; CDR2 reads FQGNSA. There are 14 residues in the CDR3. The CDR3 here is CASSLGQSSYEQYF. The CDR3 DNA follows: TGTGCCAGCAGCTTGGGACAGTCCTCCTACGAGCAGTACTTC.

This clone has more than one count but fewer than ten. The rearrangement joins TRBV25-1 to TRBJ1-5; 9 nucleotides line up with TRBD1. Losses at the gene ends were 5 bases for V and 4 bases for J; bases not matched to a gene: 6. Germline V CDR1 and CDR2: MGHDK, SYGVNS. The CDR3 totals 15 residues. In DNA, the CDR3 is TGTGCCAGCAGTCCTCAGACAGGGGGGAATCAGCCCCAGCATTTT. It translates to CASSPQTGGNQPQHF.

The rearrangement links TRBV2 to TRBJ2-5; no firm D call. V was clipped by 7 bases and J by 5 bases, with 8 bases between them. The CDR3 has 11 residues. Germline V gene lookup returns CDR1 SNHLY and CDR2 FYNNEI. The DNA for the CDR3 is TGTGCCAGCAAAGAGGAGGAGACCCAGTACTTC. It translates to CASKEEETQYF.

This clone showed up just a few times. The J gene is TRBJ2-7, the V gene TRBV10-3; 7 nucleotides match TRBD1. After removal of 1 base from V and 5 bases from J, the junction contained 8 bases not matched to a gene. In germline, CDR1 is ENHRY, CDR2 SYGVKD. This CDR3 spans 15 amino acids. This CDR3 reads CAISEWGGTDHEQYF. DNA of the CDR3: TGTGCCATCAGTGAGTGGGGTGGGACAGATCACGAGCAGTACTTC.